Listed below are T cell receptor beta chains from one sample, sequenced in a study of T cell responses to AZD1222 COVID-19 vaccine. Assay: immunoSEQ multiplex PCR; the TCRdb copy retains only in-frame clones and omits some. The sample records around 140,000 clones, approximately 90% being singletons. Material: peripheral blood, obtained 28 days after the second AZD1222 dose. These receptors were collected from an adult who received the AZD1222 COVID-19 vaccine. Each CDR3 is given with its conserved first and last residue. D genes are given only for firm matches. Size tells how often a clone was seen (once, few, many) or the class of an expanded clone, and some rows leave it out.

D gene,V gene,J gene,clone size,CDR3 protein,CDR3 DNA
-,TRBV28,TRBJ2-5,once,CASSSTGIKTQYF,TGTGCCAGCAGTTCGACGGGGATAAAGACCCAGTACTTC
TRBD1,TRBV11-2,TRBJ2-7,-,CASSKPGQMTYEQYF,TGTGCCAGCAGCAAACCGGGACAGATGACCTACGAGCAGTACTTC
-,TRBV6-5,TRBJ2-3,-,CASRTSGTNTQYF,TGTGCCAGCAGGACCTCAGGGACAAATACGCAGTATTTT
-,TRBV11-2,TRBJ2-3,-,CASSLDEEGAGTDTQYF,TGTGCCAGCAGCTTAGATGAGGAGGGAGCCGGTACAGATACGCAGTATTTT
-,TRBV6-1,TRBJ2-7,-,CASSEAPWASRNYEQYF,TGTGCCAGCAGTGAAGCGCCGTGGGCTAGCAGGAACTACGAGCAGTACTTC
TRBD2,TRBV9,TRBJ2-5,-,CASSPRGTSGAQETQYF,TGTGCCAGCAGCCCCCGAGGGACTAGCGGGGCCCAAGAGACCCAGTACTTC
-,TRBV28,TRBJ2-1,-,CASSLARWGDNNEQFF,TGTGCCAGCAGTTTAGCTCGATGGGGCGACAACAATGAGCAGTTCTTC
-,TRBV6-5,TRBJ2-5,-,CASTRESWEETQYF,TGTGCCAGCACGCGTGAGTCTTGGGAAGAGACCCAGTACTTC
TRBD1,TRBV7-9,TRBJ1-2,-,CASSLGGGGYGYTF,TGTGCCAGCAGCTTAGGAGGGGGCGGCTATGGCTACACCTTC
-,TRBV13,TRBJ2-7,-,CASSGARSYEQYF,TGTGCCAGCAGCGGAGCTAGGTCCTACGAGCAGTACTTC
TRBD1,TRBV18,TRBJ2-7,-,CASSSRQGASYEQYF,TGTGCCAGCTCATCAAGACAGGGGGCTTCCTACGAGCAGTACTTC
-,TRBV29-1,TRBJ2-7,-,CSAWYNEQYF,TGCAGCGCCTGGTACAACGAGCAGTACTTC
-,TRBV28,TRBJ2-1,-,CASRTGIYNEQFF,TGTGCCAGCAGGACTGGCATATACAATGAGCAGTTCTTC
TRBD2,TRBV12-3/TRBV12-4,TRBJ2-7,-,CASGVAGGYEQYF,TGTGCCAGCGGGGTAGCGGGAGGGTACGAGCAGTACTTC
TRBD2,TRBV27,TRBJ2-3,-,CASSVDGTSGNTDTQYF,TGTGCCAGCAGTGTAGACGGGACTAGCGGGAACACAGATACGCAGTATTTT
-,TRBV6-2/TRBV6-3,TRBJ2-3,-,CASSYSPVSTDTQYF,TGTGCCAGCAGTTACTCGCCGGTCTCGACAGATACGCAGTATTTT
TRBD2,TRBV2,TRBJ2-1,-,CASSEEGGPHNEQFF,TGTGCCAGCAGTGAAGAGGGAGGGCCCCACAATGAGCAGTTCTTC
-,TRBV19,TRBJ2-7,-,CASSFAPEQQYF,TGTGCCAGTAGTTTTGCCCCCGAGCAGCAGTACTTC
TRBD1,TRBV28,TRBJ1-2,-,CASSLGGQAYGYTF,TGTGCCAGCAGTTTAGGGGGACAGGCCTATGGCTACACCTTC
-,TRBV6-5,TRBJ1-5,once,CASSAPDQPQHF,TGTGCCAGCTCGGCACCGGATCAGCCCCAGCATTTT
TRBD1,TRBV2,TRBJ1-6,-,CASSQGAGSPLHF,TGTGCCAGCAGTCAGGGGGCTGGATCACCCCTCCACTTT
-,TRBV19,TRBJ2-3,-,CASRRASSTDTQYF,TGTGCCAGTAGACGGGCCTCTAGCACAGATACGCAGTATTTT
-,TRBV11-3,TRBJ1-1,few,CASSSAGGTEAFF,TGTGCCAGCAGCTCTGCCGGAGGCACTGAAGCTTTCTTT
-,TRBV5-1,TRBJ1-2,-,CASSLVGYGYTF,TGCGCCAGCAGCTTGGTAGGTTATGGCTACACCTTC
-,TRBV5-8,TRBJ2-3,-,CASSLHLGSTGDTQYF,TGTGCCAGCAGCTTACACCTGGGGAGTACTGGGGATACGCAGTATTTT
-,TRBV15,TRBJ1-3,once,CATSRIVESGGNTIYF,TGTGCCACCAGCAGAATCGTGGAATCGGGAGGAAACACCATATATTTT
-,TRBV6-2/TRBV6-3,TRBJ1-5,once,CASSSWVGNQPQHF,TGTGCCAGCAGTTCTTGGGTGGGCAATCAGCCCCAGCATTTT
TRBD1,TRBV2,TRBJ1-1,-,CASRQGQGFTEAFF,TGTGCCAGCAGACAGGGACAGGGGTTTACTGAAGCTTTCTTT
TRBD2,TRBV19,TRBJ2-7,-,CASSMTSGSYEQYF,TGTGCCAGTAGTATGACTAGCGGGAGTTACGAGCAGTACTTC
-,TRBV7-9,TRBJ2-5,-,CASSLALVGLLQETQYF,TGTGCCAGCAGCTTAGCGCTGGTCGGTTTACTCCAAGAGACCCAGTACTTC
-,TRBV14,TRBJ2-7,-,CASSPSYAGPYEQYF,TGTGCCAGCAGCCCGTCTTACGCAGGGCCCTACGAGCAGTACTTC
-,TRBV18,TRBJ2-3,-,CASSPLASADTQYF,TGTGCCAGCTCACCACTAGCGTCAGCAGATACGCAGTATTTT